This T cell receptor (beta chain) was recovered during a study of blood T cell repertoires in COVID-19. Germline V gives CDR1 SQVTM, CDR2 ANQGSEA. This CDR3 is 13 amino acids long. J was trimmed by 2 bases and V by 8 bases; bases with no gene match: 2. Assay used: immunoSEQ multiplex PCR; TCRdb lists only in-frame clones, some missing. The profile shows 60,000 to 90,000 clones, approximately 86% of them singletons. This sequence originates from a human donor in a cohort sampled during active COVID-19. The V and J genes are TRBV29-1 and TRBJ2-1; 11 bases align to TRBD1. The sequenced sample consisted of peripheral blood. The chain's CDR3 is CSLGQGAYNEQFF. CDR3 in DNA: TGCAGCCTGGGACAGGGGGCCTACAATGAGCAGTTCTTC.